Listed here are 10 T cell receptor beta chains from one sample, sequenced in a study of cytomegalovirus exposure and HLA in healthy donors. It was with 60 Vbeta and 13 Jbeta primers that the PCR ran. Repertoires were generated with immunoSEQ multiplex PCR, while TCRdb's copy carries only in-frame clones and drops some. The table records fewer than 120,000 clones, less than 85% of them present only once. What was sequenced was PBMCs. Every receptor here comes from a man in his thirties or forties in good health and CMV-seropositive.

The chain employs TRBV5-1 and TRBJ1-1; 10 bases align to TRBD1. Trimming took 3 bases from V and 5 from J; bases not matched to a gene: 4. This CDR3 has 14 amino acids. Germline-derived CDR1 and CDR2 are SGHRS and YFSETQ. The CDR3 protein is CASSWTGGWTEAFF. The CDR3 DNA reads as TGCGCCAGCAGCTGGACAGGGGGTTGGACTGAAGCTTTCTTT.

The chain uses TRBV30 and TRBJ2-1; possibly TRBD2 for D (5 bases). The CDR3 is 15 residues long. CDR1 is GTSNPN and CDR2 is SVGIG in the germline V gene (reference sequence). V gave up 2 bases and J gave up 2 bases, with 13 bases separating them. CDR3: CAWSYPSPPYNEQFF. Here the CDR3 DNA reads TGTGCCTGGAGTTACCCTAGCCCTCCCTACAATGAGCAGTTCTTC.

The chain carries TRBV5-4 and TRBJ2-7; 10 nucleotides line up with TRBD1. This CDR3 spans 15 amino acids. Germline-derived CDR1 and CDR2 are SGHNT and YYREEE (reference sequence). The V gene end was trimmed by 5 bases and the J gene end by 3 bases; junction bases not matched to a gene: 8. CDR3 in DNA: TGTGCCAGCAGGGTTGACAGGGGGCAAAGCTACGAGCAGTACTTC. Its protein product is CASRVDRGQSYEQYF.

The chain links TRBV6-1 to TRBJ1-5; D gene ambiguous. With 3 bases removed from V and 1 base from J, the gap between germline ends came to 7 bases. The CDR3 sequence is 14 residues long. From germline, CDR1 is MNHNS and CDR2 SASEGT. This CDR3 is CASSDAGSNQPQHF. CDR3 DNA: TGTGCCAGCAGTGACGCAGGAAGCAATCAGCCCCAGCATTTT.

The chain recombines TRBV6-5 with TRBJ1-6, with a tentative D call TRBD1 (6 bases). Trimming left V 5 bases short and J 1 base short, with 9 bases between. The germline V gene has CDR1 MNHEY and CDR2 SVGAGI. This CDR3 is 15 amino acids long. The CDR3 reads CASSPQGSYNSPLHF. The CDR3 DNA is TGTGCCAGCAGTCCTCAGGGGTCCTATAATTCACCCCTCCACTTT.

J is TRBJ1-1 and V is TRBV2, with D possibly TRBD1 on 5 matching bases. The CDR3 spans 15 residues. Germline V gives CDR1 SNHLY, CDR2 FYNNEI. V was trimmed by 6 bases and J by 1 base, leaving 15 bases between them. CDR3 coding DNA: TGTGCCAGCAGCCCACAGCAGGGAAGGAACACTGAAGCTTTCTTT. The encoded protein is CASSPQQGRNTEAFF.

This clone occurred a few times. Distinct nucleotide sequences in the sample also encode this CDR3. The chain links TRBV5-4 to TRBJ2-7; 8 nucleotides line up with TRBD2. The V and J ends lost 4 bases and 7 bases, in that order; junction bases with no gene match: 10. There are 14 residues in the CDR3. The germline gives CDR1 SGHNT, CDR2 YYREEE (reference sequence). CDR3 protein: CASSRLAGSMEQYF. The DNA for the CDR3 is TGTGCCAGCAGCCGCTTAGCGGGGTCTATGGAGCAGTACTTC.

The CDR3 DNA reads TGTGCCAGCAGCTGGGTATCAAGGACAACCTCCTACGAGCAGTACTTC. The encoded protein is CASSWVSRTTSYEQYF. The chain combines TRBV7-9 with TRBJ2-7; D is possibly TRBD1 (5 bases). The length of the CDR3 is 16 residues. Germline V gives CDR1 SEHNR, CDR2 FQNEAQ (reference sequence). Trimming cost V 4 bases and J 0 bases, with 16 bases left between them.

The chain employs TRBV11-2 and TRBJ1-1; 7 positions match TRBD1. Germline lookup yields CDR1 SGHAT and CDR2 FQNNGV. The CDR3 sequence is 16 residues long. Trimming at V came to 0 bases and at J to 7 bases, leaving 11 bases not matched to a gene. The chain's CDR3 is CASSLDHSQGEVEAFF. The CDR3 DNA reads TGTGCCAGCAGCTTAGATCATTCGCAGGGGGAGGTTGAAGCTTTCTTT.

This chain connects TRBV19 to TRBJ1-5; 11 bases fit TRBD1. Germline V gene data show CDR1 as LNHDA and CDR2 as SQIVND (reference sequence). The ends lost 4 bases at V and 5 bases at J; junction bases unmatched: 4. The CDR3 is 15 residues long. DNA for the CDR3: TGTGCCAGTAGTAATGGACAGGGGGCATATCAGCCCCAGCATTTT. Amino acids: CASSNGQGAYQPQHF.